The clone carrying this T cell receptor (beta chain) was detected ten times or more. The data belong to a study of neurological immune-mediated disorders. TCRdb called the 5' RACE reads again in MiXCR, with one record for every CDR3 protein. The table has about 120,000 distinct CDR3 sequences, roughly 3.2% seen once. The receptor was derived from a young woman with multiple sclerosis. Sequenced material: PBMCs.

As DNA, the CDR3 is TGCGCCAGCAGCAGAGACGACAGCTATGGCTACACCTTC. It yields the protein CASSRDDSYGYTF. V gene TRBV5-1 combines with J gene TRBJ1-2; D possibly corresponds to TRBD1 (5 bases). This CDR3 has 13 amino acids. The V gene's germline CDR1 is SGHRS and CDR2 YFSETQ. The ends were cut back, 4 bases at V and 4 bases at J, with 11 bases in the middle.